A single sample is the source of the 2 T cell receptor beta chains below, sequenced in a study of shared clonotypes between healthy human individuals. TCRdb's table, derived via immunoSEQ multiplex PCR, lists solely in-frame clones and lacks some. The table has about 490,000 clones, around four fifths seen once. Sequences were obtained from PBMCs. These receptors all stem from a woman aged 40 to 55 in good health. Some clones in this sample may be carry-over from other donors' samples.

This clone was counted a single time. The same CDR3 can be traced to other DNA sequences in this sample. The V and J genes are TRBV18 and TRBJ2-7; D unclear. The CDR3 is made up of 11 amino acids. Germline assignment: CDR1 KGHSH and CDR2 LQKENI. Trimming removed 4 bases at V and 1 base at J, with 2 bases between. Here the CDR3 reads CASSLSYEQYF. CDR3 DNA sequence: TGTGCCAGCTCACTTTCCTACGAGCAGTACTTC.

To note about this clone: The sample holds other DNA sequences that translate to the same CDR3. CDR3 DNA: TGTGCCAGTAGTGATAGCAATCAGCCCCAGCATTTT. As protein: CASSDSNQPQHF. The chain uses TRBV19 and TRBJ1-5; D is uncertain. The CDR3 length is 12 residues. Trimming pared 5 bases from V and 0 bases from J, leaving 2 bases between. Germline V gene sequence: CDR1 LNHDA, CDR2 SQIVND (reference sequence).